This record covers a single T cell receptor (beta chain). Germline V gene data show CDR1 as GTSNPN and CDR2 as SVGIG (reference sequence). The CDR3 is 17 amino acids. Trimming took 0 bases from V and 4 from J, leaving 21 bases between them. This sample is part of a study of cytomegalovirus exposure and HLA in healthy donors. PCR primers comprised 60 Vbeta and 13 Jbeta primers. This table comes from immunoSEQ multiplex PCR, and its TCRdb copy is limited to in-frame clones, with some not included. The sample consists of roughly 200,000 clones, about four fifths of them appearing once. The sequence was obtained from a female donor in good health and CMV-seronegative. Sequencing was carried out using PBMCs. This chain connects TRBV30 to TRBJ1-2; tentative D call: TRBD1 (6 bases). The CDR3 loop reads CAWSVRWGGRYGYGYTF. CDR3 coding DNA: TGTGCCTGGAGTGTACGTTGGGGGGGCAGGTACGGCTATGGCTACACCTTC.